A single sample is the source of the 14 T cell receptor beta chains below, sequenced in a study of a mutant IDH1 vaccine in newly diagnosed glioma. Repertoires were generated with immunoSEQ multiplex PCR, while TCRdb's copy carries only in-frame clones and drops some. This sample has approximately 100,000 clones, with about 90% found just once. The time point denotes: baseline, week 1 (first vaccination visit). Treatment described: pre-vaccination baseline after standard-of-care therapy. This specimen was PBMCs, taken from a glioma patient treated with radiotherapy, temozolomide or both. The receptors were sampled from a woman in her forties or fifties with glioma.

V gene TRBV19 combines with J gene TRBJ2-3, with D possibly matching TRBD2 (5 bases). The CDR3 runs 14 residues. Germline V lookup: CDR1 LNHDA, CDR2 SQIVND (reference sequence). The V end was cut by 4 bases, the J end by 9 bases, with 17 bases between. CDR3 sequence (DNA): TGTGCCAGTAGTACCTCGGTGGGCGAGGGAACGCAGTATTTT. The encoded protein is CASSTSVGEGTQYF.

The chain uses TRBV28 and TRBJ1-1; TRBD1 matches at 7 bases. Looked up from germline, CDR1 is MDHEN and CDR2 is SYDVKM. This CDR3 has 14 amino acids. J gave up 1 base and V 1 base, and 0 bases lay outside the gene matches. CDR3 loop: CASSLSGGNTEAFF. The CDR3 DNA is TGTGCCAGCAGTTTATCAGGGGGGAACACTGAAGCTTTCTTT.

The gene calls are TRBV28 and TRBJ1-1; 8 bases align to TRBD1. V lost 6 bases, J lost 1 base, and 4 bases stayed unmatched. Germline V lookup: CDR1 MDHEN, CDR2 SYDVKM. The length of the CDR3 is 14 residues. CDR3 residues: CASRGDRTNTEAFF. CDR3 nucleotide sequence: TGTGCCAGCAGGGGGGACAGGACGAACACTGAAGCTTTCTTT.

The chain joins TRBV28 to TRBJ2-1; the match to TRBD2 covers 7 bases. After removal of 7 bases from V and 1 base from J, the junction contained 7 bases not matched to a gene. The germline CDR1 and CDR2 sequences are MDHEN and SYDVKM. This CDR3 region has 15 residues. Here the CDR3 reads CASTRGGGSYNEQFF. DNA of the CDR3: TGTGCCAGCACCCGGGGCGGGGGTTCCTACAATGAGCAGTTCTTC. Filled out from reference TRBV28 and TRBJ2-1, the complete variable domain reads DVKVTQSSRYLVKRTGEKVFLECVQDMDHENMFWYRQDPGLGLRLIYFSYDVKMKEKGDIPEGYSVSREKKERFSLILESASTNQTSMYLCASTRGGGSYNEQFFGPGTRLTVL.

V usage is TRBV12-5 and J usage is TRBJ1-2; D not certain. The V end was cut by 11 bases, the J end by 5 bases, with 12 bases between. This CDR3 has 11 residues. The V gene's germline CDR1 is LGHNT and CDR2 FRNRAP. The CDR3 protein is CALGKGYGYTF. The CDR3 DNA follows: TGTGCTCTGGGTAAAGGGTATGGCTACACCTTC.

The J gene is TRBJ1-2, the V gene TRBV21-1. TRBV21-1 is a pseudogene segment. This CDR3 has 13 residues. The CDR3 sequence: CASSKEGRYGYTF. CDR3 bases: TGTGCCAGCAGCAAAGAAGGGCGCTATGGCTACACCTTC.

This clone appeared a single time. This rearrangement joins TRBV7-9 to TRBJ2-7; 11 bases are a match to TRBD2. The V gene's germline CDR1 is SEHNR and CDR2 FQNEAQ (reference sequence). After removal of 4 bases from V and 4 bases from J, the junction contained 6 bases not matched to a gene. This CDR3 is built from 15 residues. The CDR3 DNA is TGTGCCAGCAGCTGGTTAGCGGGAGGGCCGTACGAGCAGTACTTC. This translates into CASSWLAGGPYEQYF.

V usage is TRBV7-9 and J usage is TRBJ2-4; D may be TRBD1 (5 bases). The CDR3 loop spans 14 amino acids. Germline V CDR1 and CDR2: SEHNR, FQNEAQ (reference sequence). V lost 1 base and J lost 5, with 9 bases in between. The CDR3 DNA is TGTGCCAGCAGCTTAGGGGGCAGGGAAAACATTCAGTACTTC. The encoded protein is CASSLGGRENIQYF.

V usage is TRBV7-9 and J usage is TRBJ2-7; weak D call: TRBD1 (6 bases). The V end lost 1 base, the J end lost 10 bases, and 11 bases lay between the germline ends. The length of the CDR3 is 12 residues. The germline CDR1 and CDR2 sequences are SEHNR and FQNEAQ (reference sequence). This chain's CDR3 is CASSLGQGQQYF. The CDR3 coding sequence is TGTGCCAGCAGCTTAGGGCAGGGGCAACAGTACTTC.

This clone was observed a single time. Mismatch with germline at one junction end may stem from a read error. The J gene is TRBJ2-7, the V gene TRBV9; the match to TRBD2 covers 8 bases. CDR3 length equals 14 residues. Germline lookup yields CDR1 SGDLS and CDR2 YYNGEE. The chain's CDR3 is CAGSVSGSSYEQYF. Here the CDR3 DNA reads TGTGCCGGCAGCGTCAGCGGGAGCTCCTACGAGCAGTACTTC.

The rearrangement joins TRBV10-3 to TRBJ1-4, with 7 bases that match TRBD1. This CDR3 is 14 amino acids long. The germline V gene encodes CDR1 ENHRY and CDR2 SYGVKD. The V gene end was trimmed by 6 bases and the J gene end by 8 bases; junction bases not matched to a gene: 9. CDR3: CAISETGSGEKLFF. The CDR3 region has the DNA TGTGCCATCAGCGAGACAGGGTCCGGGGAAAAACTGTTTTTT.

The chain is built from TRBV28 and TRBJ2-3; weak D call: TRBD1 (6 bases). The CDR3 is 17 amino acids. Per germline, CDR1 MDHEN and CDR2 SYDVKM. With 3 bases removed from V and 0 bases from J, the gap between germline ends came to 16 bases. CDR3 region: CASSFRIGQPSTDTQYF. The DNA of the CDR3 is TGTGCCAGCAGTTTTCGGATAGGACAGCCGAGCACAGATACGCAGTATTTT.

The V and J genes are TRBV28 and TRBJ1-5; possibly TRBD1 for D (5 bases). CDR1 is MDHEN and CDR2 is SYDVKM in the germline V gene. V lost 6 bases to trimming and J lost 4 bases, with 34 bases between them. CDR3 size: 21 residues. CDR3 amino acids: CASSRRGDSAYPQLLNQPQHF. As DNA, the CDR3 is TGTGCCAGCAGCCGTAGGGGTGACTCTGCTTACCCGCAGCTTTTGAATCAGCCCCAGCATTTT.

The V call is TRBV28, the J call TRBJ1-5, with D possibly matching TRBD1 (5 bases). Germline lookup yields CDR1 MDHEN and CDR2 SYDVKM. V was cut by 6 bases and J by 5 bases, with 20 bases left in between. The CDR3 is 16 amino acids. CDR3 nucleotide sequence: TGTGCCAGCAGCCCCAGTGGGCAGGGAAGGCATCAGCCCCAGCATTTT. Amino acids: CASSPSGQGRHQPQHF.